This T cell receptor (beta chain) was sequenced during a study of blood T cell repertoires in COVID-19. There are 15 residues in the CDR3. The germline V gene encodes CDR1 LGHDT and CDR2 YNNKEL (reference sequence). Trimming took 0 bases from V and 3 from J; bases not matched to a gene: 5. The protocol was immunoSEQ multiplex PCR, while the TCRdb copy is restricted to in-frame clones and leaves out a portion. In the table there are about 150,000 clones, 84% of which are singletons. Sequences were obtained from PBMCs or T cells enriched from blood (not recorded which). This sequence originates from a man aged 50 or older who had recovered from COVID-19. V is TRBV3-1 (or the pseudogene TRBV3-2) and J is TRBJ2-7; 7 positions agree with TRBD2. The DNA of the CDR3 is TGTGCCAGCAGCCAAGATGGGGGGGAGAACTACGAGCAGTACTTC. Translation: CASSQDGGENYEQYF.